The 26 T cell receptor beta chains given below trace back to one sample, sequenced in a study of shared clonotypes between healthy human individuals. This table comes from immunoSEQ multiplex PCR, and its TCRdb copy is limited to in-frame clones, with some not included. The data contain about 1.1 million clones, roughly 74% of them singletons. The sequencing sample was made of memory CD4+ T cells from PBMCs. Subset here: CD45RA-negative fraction. The receptors were sampled from a man aged 18-30 years in good health. Some clones in this sample may be carry-over from other donors' samples.

This sequence joins TRBV6-1 and TRBJ2-7; D unresolved. CDR1 is MNHNS and CDR2 is SASEGT in the germline V gene. Trimming removed 4 bases from V and 7 bases from J, with 14 bases in between. This CDR3 has 13 residues. In DNA, the CDR3 is TGTGCCAGCAGTGGGGCTTGGACCGGGGAGCAGTACTTC. Protein product: CASSGAWTGEQYF.

This clone was seen more than once but under ten times. The genes are TRBV5-1 and TRBJ1-1; D is perhaps TRBD1 (6 bases). V lost 3 bases, J lost 2 bases, and 11 bases lay in between. CDR1 is SGHRS, CDR2 YFSETQ, per germline. CDR3 length: 14 amino acids. CDR3 residues: CASSSGTFNTEAFF. CDR3 in DNA: TGCGCCAGCAGCTCCGGGACATTCAACACTGAAGCTTTCTTT. The entire variable domain, with the rest obtained from reference TRBV5-1 and TRBJ1-1, is as follows: KAGVTQTPRYLIKTRGQQVTLSCSPISGHRSVSWYQQTPGQGLQFLFEYFSETQRNKGNFPGRFSGRQFSNSRSEMNVSTLELGDSALYLCASSSGTFNTEAFFGQGTRLTVV.

J is TRBJ1-3 and V is TRBV18; D gene unclear. The CDR3 has 15 residues. CDR1 is KGHSH, CDR2 LQKENI, per germline. V was pared by 6 bases and J by 0 bases, with 12 bases between. The CDR3 sequence: CASSPSFDSGNTIYF. Here the CDR3 DNA reads TGTGCCAGCTCGCCTTCCTTTGACTCTGGAAACACCATATATTTT.

V and J are TRBV30 and TRBJ1-2, with D perhaps TRBD1 (5 bases). Germline CDR1 GTSNPN, CDR2 SVGIG (reference sequence). Trimming removed 5 bases from V and 4 bases from J, with 8 bases in between. CDR3 length: 11 residues. The chain's CDR3 is CAWQGSYGYTF. The CDR3 DNA follows: TGTGCCTGGCAGGGAAGCTATGGCTACACCTTC.

The chain couples TRBV5-1 to TRBJ2-1; 8 nucleotides agree with TRBD2. Germline-derived CDR1 and CDR2 are SGHRS and YFSETQ. Trimming at V came to 1 base and at J to 9 bases, leaving 9 bases not matched to a gene. The CDR3 loop spans 15 amino acids. This CDR3 is CASSLFSSGQIEQFF. In DNA, the CDR3 is TGCGCCAGCAGCTTGTTTTCTAGCGGGCAGATTGAGCAGTTCTTC.

As regards this clone: Other DNA sequences in this sample translate to the same CDR3. The chain links TRBV9 to TRBJ2-5; no definite D call. The CDR3 has 13 residues. V shed 0 bases and J shed 3 bases, with 6 bases lying between them. Germline-derived CDR1 and CDR2 are SGDLS and YYNGEE. The CDR3 here is CASSVGQKETQYF. The CDR3 DNA follows: TGTGCCAGCAGCGTAGGCCAGAAAGAGACCCAGTACTTC.

This sequence joins TRBV6-1 and TRBJ1-4, with D possibly being TRBD1 (6 bases). Germline-derived CDR1 and CDR2 are MNHNS and SASEGT. The CDR3 consists of 15 residues. The germline V and J ends were trimmed by 0 bases and 7 bases, with 12 bases remaining between them. The CDR3 is CASSEAYRVGEKLFF. The CDR3 DNA follows: TGTGCCAGCAGTGAAGCTTACAGGGTTGGTGAAAAACTGTTTTTT.

In DNA, the CDR3 is TGTGCCAGCAGTTATTCCCGGGCCACGGGAGGCTACACCTTC. Translating gives CASSYSRATGGYTF. The V and J genes are TRBV6-5 and TRBJ1-2; unclear D gene. In germline, CDR1 is MNHEY, CDR2 SVGAGI. The CDR3 extends over 14 amino acids. The V gene lost 3 bases and the J gene lost 8 bases, with 16 bases spanning the gap.

This clone was seen only a few times. This chain joins TRBV11-2 and TRBJ2-7, with TRBD1 matching over 10 bases. The CDR3 length is 14 residues. The trim removed 7 bases at V and 4 bases at J, leaving 7 bases unmatched. Germline loops: CDR1 SGHAT, CDR2 FQNNGV. The CDR3 DNA sequence: TGTGCCAGCACTGAAGGGGGACAGGGGTACGAGCAGTACTTC. Translated: CASTEGGQGYEQYF.

A few counts support this clone. The genes are TRBV7-8 and TRBJ2-5, with no clear D. The CDR3 extends over 15 amino acids. Deletions cut 2 bases from V and 3 bases from J, with 13 bases between. CDR1 and CDR2 from the germline V gene are SGHVS and FQNEAQ. CDR3 DNA: TGTGCCAGCAGCTTATCTTCAGTTATGGAAGAGACCCAGTACTTC. Protein product: CASSLSSVMEETQYF.

This chain links TRBV14 with TRBJ2-2; 7 bases are a match to TRBD1. Trimming cost V 6 bases and J 2 bases; bases outside gene matches: 9. The CDR3 length is 16 residues. Germline V gene data show CDR1 as SGHDN and CDR2 as FVKESK. The CDR3 here is CASSRGTAFNTGELFF. The DNA of the CDR3 is TGTGCCAGCAGTCGTGGGACAGCATTCAACACCGGGGAGCTGTTTTTT.

This clone was seen repeatedly, ten times or more. This sample also contains other DNA sequences that code for the same CDR3. This chain connects TRBV9 to TRBJ2-5; maybe TRBD2 (5 bases). Germline-derived CDR1 and CDR2 are SGDLS and YYNGEE. CDR3 size: 13 residues. V was trimmed by 2 bases and J by 1 base, leaving 6 bases between them. This CDR3 reads CASSVRGQETQYF. CDR3 nucleotides: TGTGCCAGCAGCGTCCGGGGCCAAGAGACCCAGTACTTC.

The chain is built from TRBV4-3 and TRBJ1-5, with D unclear. CDR1 is LGHNA and CDR2 is YSLEER in the germline V gene. This CDR3 spans 14 amino acids. Trimming took off 2 bases at V and 3 bases at J, with 8 bases between the two ends. CDR3 coding DNA: TGCGCCAGCAGCCAATCCAGCTACAATCAGCCCCAGCATTTT. Translated: CASSQSSYNQPQHF.

The table lists this clone with a few counts. The chain links TRBV18 to TRBJ2-2; either TRBD1 or TRBD2 may fit D (5 bases each). The V end was cut by 6 bases, the J end by 6 bases, with 26 bases between. This CDR3 is 18 amino acids long. CDR1 KGHSH and CDR2 LQKENI come from the germline V gene. CDR3 DNA sequence: TGTGCCAGCTCTTTAACGCAGGGTTCCGGCGGAGCGGCCGGGGAGCTGTTTTTT. It encodes CASSLTQGSGGAAGELFF.

This chain joins TRBV28 and TRBJ2-3; D unclear. V gave up 2 bases and J gave up 5 bases, with 5 bases separating them. The CDR3 covers 12 residues. The germline V gene encodes CDR1 MDHEN and CDR2 SYDVKM. CDR3 loop: CASSLGIDTQYF. The CDR3 nucleotides are TGTGCCAGCAGTTTAGGGATAGATACGCAGTATTTT. Variable domain in full (rest from reference TRBV28 and TRBJ2-3): DVKVTQSSRYLVKRTGEKVFLECVQDMDHENMFWYRQDPGLGLRLIYFSYDVKMKEKGDIPEGYSVSREKKERFSLILESASTNQTSMYLCASSLGIDTQYFGPGTRLTVL.

The chain's CDR3 is CASSPMRGDTQYF. The CDR3 DNA reads TGTGCCAGCTCACCTATGCGGGGGGATACGCAGTATTTT. The chain combines TRBV18 with TRBJ2-3; 7 bases fit TRBD2. Germline V CDR1 and CDR2: KGHSH, LQKENI. Trimming removed 3 bases from V and 6 bases from J; junction bases left unmatched: 3. The CDR3 length is 13 residues.

The chain joins TRBV7-2 to TRBJ2-5; D gene ambiguous. This CDR3 comprises 14 residues. V dropped 2 bases and J dropped 7 bases, with 14 bases sitting between them. Germline-derived CDR1 and CDR2 are SGHTA and FQGNSA. CDR3 bases: TGTGCCAGCAGCTTATTTAGAACCCTGGGGACCCAGTACTTC. Translated, it gives CASSLFRTLGTQYF.

This sequence joins TRBV27 and TRBJ1-2, with 11 bases that match TRBD1. This CDR3 is 16 amino acids long. From germline, CDR1 is MNHEY and CDR2 SMNVEV (reference sequence). Trimming cost V 5 bases and J 4 bases; bases outside gene matches: 9. The CDR3 DNA reads as TGTGCCAGCAGTCAAGACCTGGACAGGGGGCCCTATGGCTACACCTTC. Its protein is CASSQDLDRGPYGYTF.

The chain joins TRBV30 to TRBJ1-4; 8 positions match TRBD1. V gave up 6 bases and J gave up 3 bases; unmatched junction bases: 15. The germline CDR1 and CDR2 sequences are GTSNPN and SVGIG (reference sequence). CDR3 length: 17 amino acids. CDR3 amino acids: CACSGQGAPGANEKLFF. The DNA of the CDR3 is TGTGCCTGCTCCGGACAGGGAGCACCGGGGGCTAATGAAAAACTGTTTTTT.

The chain recombines TRBV28 with TRBJ1-4; maybe TRBD1 (5 bases). V lost 4 bases to trimming and J lost 8 bases, with 17 bases between them. Germline values: CDR1 MDHEN, CDR2 SYDVKM. The CDR3 is 15 amino acids. The CDR3 reads CASSSTGTLGEKLFF. The CDR3 DNA follows: TGTGCCAGCAGTTCCACCGGGACCCTGGGGGAAAAACTGTTTTTT.

This chain connects TRBV28 to TRBJ2-7; D is unclear. Germline lookup yields CDR1 MDHEN and CDR2 SYDVKM. Trimming took 2 bases from V and 9 from J, leaving 8 bases between them. This CDR3 contains 11 residues. The CDR3 DNA sequence: TGTGCCAGCAGTTTAGCCAACGCGCAGTACTTC. It codes for CASSLANAQYF.

V and J are TRBV5-1 and TRBJ2-7, with 9 bases lining up with TRBD2. Germline V CDR1 and CDR2: SGHRS, YFSETQ. There are 14 residues in the CDR3. Trimming removed 4 bases from V and 4 bases from J; junction bases left unmatched: 6. The CDR3 DNA reads TGCGCCAGCAGCCAGACTAGCGGAAGTTACGAGCAGTACTTC. As protein: CASSQTSGSYEQYF.

This clone appeared a few times. This rearrangement joins TRBV7-6 to TRBJ2-1; D perhaps matches TRBD1 (6 bases). Germline CDR1 and CDR2: SGHVS and FNYEAQ. The CDR3 length is 12 residues. Deletions cut 0 bases from V and 9 bases from J, with 6 bases between. The CDR3 here is CASSLAGAEQFF. The CDR3 coding sequence is TGTGCCAGCAGCTTAGCGGGGGCTGAGCAGTTCTTC.

The genes are TRBV29-1 and TRBJ1-3, with 7 bases aligning to TRBD1. Germline V gene lookup returns CDR1 SQVTM and CDR2 ANQGSEA. Trimming removed 4 bases from V and 1 base from J; junction bases left unmatched: 4. This CDR3 comprises 14 residues. The CDR3 DNA follows: TGCAGCGTTGTTCGGGACAGATCTGGAAACACCATATATTTT. Translated: CSVVRDRSGNTIYF.

V gene TRBV7-2 combines with J gene TRBJ2-3, with D possibly being TRBD2 (5 bases). Germline-derived CDR1 and CDR2 are SGHTA and FQGNSA. This CDR3 contains 15 residues. V was trimmed by 0 bases and J by 2 bases, leaving 9 bases between them. CDR3 residues: CASSLAGAYTDTQYF. In nucleotides, the CDR3 is TGTGCCAGCAGCTTAGCGGGAGCGTACACAGATACGCAGTATTTT.

The V call is TRBV5-6, the J call TRBJ1-6; D not resolved. This CDR3 comprises 16 residues. Germline V gene sequence: CDR1 SGHDT, CDR2 YYEEEE. V lost 4 bases and J 10 bases, leaving 21 bases between the germline ends. For the CDR3, the DNA is TGTGCCAGCAGCAGTGGGCCGGGCAGATCCAAATCACCCCTCCACTTT. Protein product: CASSSGPGRSKSPLHF.